This TCR beta chain stems from a study of radiation and T cells in renal cell carcinoma. The wider study: Nephrectomy followed 15 Gy stereotactic body radiation by 4 weeks.

Here immunoSEQ multiplex PCR was the method, and the copy in TCRdb shows in-frame clones only, minus some. The table has over 60,000 clones, 80% to 90% seen once; the top ten hold about 22%. Study-level points and caveats: Top tumor clonotypes rose in blood 2 weeks post-radiation, then contracted. Baseline intratumoral clonotype presence is unknown without pretreatment biopsies.

Regarding time point: blood 2 weeks post-SBRT. Treatment given: 15 Gy SBRT to primary tumor, nephrectomy 4 weeks later. Radiation-treated patients gave blood at baseline, week 2 and week 4. With respect to this clone: Its specificity is not known.

The receptor was isolated from a woman aged 45 to 65 with renal cell carcinoma. Sample: blood, taken from a patient whose treatment included radiotherapy and nephrectomy.

The CDR3 reads CASRPSRGLSYNEQFF. In nucleotides, the CDR3 is TGTGCCAGCAGGCCAAGCAGGGGACTATCCTACAATGAGCAGTTCTTC. The gene calls are TRBV7-8 and TRBJ2-1, with D perhaps matching TRBD2 (7 bases). Germline V gives CDR1 SGHVS, CDR2 FQNEAQ. Trimming left V 6 bases short and J 1 base short, with 16 bases between. There are 16 residues in the CDR3.